The 18 T cell receptor beta chains below come from one sample, sequenced in a study of blood T cell repertoires in COVID-19. The repertoire was sequenced with immunoSEQ multiplex PCR; TCRdb's copy has only in-frame clones and lacks some. The table shows 250,000 to 300,000 clones, with approximately 83% occurring only once. What was sequenced was peripheral blood. These receptors all come from a woman in her seventies with acute or convalescent COVID-19.

This clone has just a few counts. The V and J genes are TRBV5-6 and TRBJ1-2; no firm D call. CDR1 is SGHDT and CDR2 is YYEEEE in the germline V gene. The CDR3 contains 13 residues. V was shortened by 7 bases and J by 0 bases, with 10 bases between the two germline ends. CDR3 bases: TGTGCCAGCGGACTGGATTCTAACTATGGCTACACCTTC. Amino acids: CASGLDSNYGYTF.

J is TRBJ2-3 and V is TRBV10-3, with D tentatively TRBD2 (7 bases). Trimming pared 10 bases from V and 6 bases from J, leaving 20 bases between. The CDR3 length is 14 residues. The germline CDR1 and CDR2 sequences are ENHRY and SYGVKD. The CDR3: CASEVGAGADTQYF. CDR3 nucleotide sequence: TGTGCCAGCGAGGTCGGCGCGGGGGCCGATACGCAGTATTTT.

This clone has just one count. This sequence joins TRBV6-5 and TRBJ2-3; tentatively, D is TRBD2 (6 bases). The CDR3 consists of 14 residues. The V and J ends lost 9 bases and 0 bases respectively, with 13 bases between them. In germline, CDR1 is MNHEY, CDR2 SVGAGI. The CDR3 coding sequence is TGTGCCAGTGTGGAGGGTTCTAGCACAGATACGCAGTATTTT. Translation: CASVEGSSTDTQYF.

The chain couples TRBV9 to TRBJ2-1; 7 positions agree with TRBD2. Trimming took 0 bases from V and 7 from J; bases not matched to a gene: 4. CDR1 is SGDLS, CDR2 YYNGEE, per germline. The CDR3 spans 14 residues. This CDR3 is CASSVGGTKNEQFF. For the CDR3, the DNA is TGTGCCAGCAGCGTAGGCGGGACTAAAAATGAGCAGTTCTTC.

The chain combines TRBV15 with TRBJ1-2; D unresolved. V lost 0 bases and J lost 2, with 7 bases in between. This CDR3 is built from 14 residues. CDR1 is LNHNV, CDR2 YYDKDF, per germline (reference sequence). The CDR3 sequence: CATSREEGNYGYTF. The CDR3 coding sequence is TGTGCCACCAGCAGAGAAGAGGGAAACTATGGCTACACCTTC.

The rearrangement uses TRBV10-3 and TRBJ1-3; no clear D. The V gene lost 0 bases and the J gene lost 1 base, with 7 bases spanning the gap. The CDR3 runs to 15 residues. CDR1 is ENHRY and CDR2 is SYGVKD in the germline V gene. The CDR3 sequence is CAISESRVSGNTIYF. The DNA of the CDR3 is TGTGCCATCAGTGAGTCCCGGGTGTCTGGAAACACCATATATTTT.

This chain connects TRBV6-2 or TRBV6-3 to TRBJ1-1; TRBD1 might be the D (5 bases). Looked up from germline, CDR1 is MNHEY and CDR2 is SVGEGT. This CDR3 spans 17 amino acids. The ends were cut back, 6 bases at V and 4 bases at J, with 24 bases in the middle. The CDR3 DNA is TGTGCCAGCAGCTCAACTCCAGGGAGGTCTGAGGGCACTGAAGCTTTCTTT. It specifies CASSSTPGRSEGTEAFF.

The chain employs TRBV7-3 and TRBJ2-5, with D perhaps matching TRBD2 (6 bases). V was pared by 5 bases and J by 5 bases, with 12 bases between. CDR3 size: 13 residues. Germline CDR1 is SGHTA and CDR2 is FQGTGA. CDR3 in DNA: TGTGCCAGCAGCGGCGGGGAAAGCGAGACCCAGTACTTC. Its protein product is CASSGGESETQYF.

The genes are TRBV7-2 and TRBJ2-1; 8 bases match TRBD2. V shed 8 bases and J 6 bases; nucleotides not matched to a gene: 6. Germline CDR1 SGHTA, CDR2 FQGNSA. The CDR3 is made up of 13 amino acids. The CDR3 DNA reads as TGTGCCAGCTATTTAGCGGGATTCAATGAGCAGTTCTTC. Translation: CASYLAGFNEQFF.

J is TRBJ2-5 and V is TRBV2; 7 nucleotides match TRBD2. The J segment lost 5 bases and the V segment lost 6 bases, leaving 3 bases of the junction unmatched. This CDR3 has 12 residues. Germline V gene sequence: CDR1 SNHLY, CDR2 FYNNEI. The CDR3 is CASSPGRETQYF. The CDR3 DNA sequence: TGTGCCAGCAGCCCCGGGAGGGAGACCCAGTACTTC. The full variable domain, its missing parts supplied by reference TRBV2 and TRBJ2-5, is EPEVTQTPSHQVTQMGQEVILRCVPISNHLYFYWYRQILGQKVEFLVSFYNNEISEKSEIFDDQFSVERPDGSNFTLKIRSTKLEDSAMYFCASSPGRETQYFGPGTRLLVL.

V usage is TRBV7-6 and J usage is TRBJ2-3, with TRBD2 matching over 13 bases. V was clipped by 7 bases and J by 0 bases; unmatched bases: 4. The V gene's germline CDR1 is SGHVS and CDR2 FNYEAQ. This CDR3 contains 16 residues. The CDR3: CASTQLAGGSTDTQYF. Here the CDR3 DNA reads TGTGCCAGCACACAACTAGCGGGGGGGAGCACAGATACGCAGTATTTT. The variable domain in full, completed from reference TRBV7-6 and TRBJ2-3, reads GAGVSQSPRYKVTKRGQDVALRCDPISGHVSLYWYRQALGQGPEFLTYFNYEAQQDKSGLPNDRFSAERPEGSISTLTIQRTEQRDSAMYRCASTQLAGGSTDTQYFGPGTRLTVL.

CDR3 amino acids: CASSKLTAPGPQHF. For the CDR3, the DNA is TGTGCCAGCAGCAAATTAACGGCGCCGGGGCCCCAGCATTTT. The genes are TRBV21-1 and TRBJ1-5. TRBV21-1 is reported as a pseudogene. The CDR3 covers 14 residues.

This chain connects TRBV7-8 to TRBJ1-5; D may be TRBD1 (5 bases). In germline, CDR1 is SGHVS, CDR2 FQNEAQ. This CDR3 region has 15 residues. V was cut by 5 bases and J by 0 bases, with 11 bases left in between. The CDR3 region is CASSPTGGSNQPQHF. In nucleotides, the CDR3 is TGTGCCAGCAGCCCAACGGGGGGTAGCAATCAGCCCCAGCATTTT.

This clone came up once. V gene TRBV25-1 combines with J gene TRBJ1-2, with TRBD1 matching 11 bases. V was clipped by 3 bases and J by 7 bases; unmatched bases: 7. CDR3 length: 15 residues. Looked up from germline, CDR1 is MGHDK and CDR2 is SYGVNS. CDR3 protein: CASSEGQGEIGGYTF. The CDR3 bases are TGTGCCAGCAGTGAGGGACAGGGGGAGATAGGTGGCTACACCTTC.

This clone was seen just once. This chain joins TRBV4-2 and TRBJ2-1; possible D gene TRBD1, 6 bases. Germline V CDR1 and CDR2: LGHNA, YNFKEQ. With 0 bases removed from V and 0 bases from J, the gap between germline ends came to 18 bases. The CDR3 runs 19 residues. The CDR3 coding sequence is TGTGCCAGCAGCCAAGATGCACGATGGTTGGACAGCTCCTACAATGAGCAGTTCTTC. Translating it yields CASSQDARWLDSSYNEQFF.

This sequence joins TRBV7-8 and TRBJ1-2; D is perhaps TRBD1 (5 bases). Trimming cost V 3 bases and J 4 bases, with 15 bases left between them. Germline assignment: CDR1 SGHVS and CDR2 FQNEAQ. This CDR3 contains 15 residues. In nucleotides, the CDR3 is TGTGCCAGCAGCTTCACCCTCCAGGGTACCTATGGCTACACCTTC. Translated, it gives CASSFTLQGTYGYTF.

This clone appeared a few times. V and J are TRBV10-1 and TRBJ2-1; D perhaps matches TRBD2 (5 bases). The V gene lost 2 bases and the J gene lost 11 bases, with 7 bases spanning the gap. Germline V lookup: CDR1 WNHNN, CDR2 SYGVQD (reference sequence). The CDR3 runs to 11 residues. The CDR3 protein is CASSEGGQQFF. CDR3 nucleotide sequence: TGCGCCAGCAGTGAGGGCGGGCAGCAGTTCTTC.

This chain joins TRBV11-2 and TRBJ1-1; no clear D. Germline loops: CDR1 SGHAT, CDR2 FQNNGV. This CDR3 has 13 amino acids. The germline V and J ends were trimmed by 0 bases and 10 bases, with 12 bases remaining between them. CDR3 DNA: TGTGCCAGCAGCTTAGAAGAGGGTACGGGAGCTTTCTTT. It is translated as CASSLEEGTGAFF. Together with reference TRBV11-2 and TRBJ1-1, the CDR3 gives the full variable domain: EAGVAQSPRYKIIEKRQSVAFWCNPISGHATLYWYQQILGQGPKLLIQFQNNGVVDDSQLPKDRFSAERLKGVDSTLKIQPAKLEDSAVYLCASSLEEGTGAFFGQGTRLTVV.